Below are 19 T cell receptor beta chains sequenced from a single sample in a study of shared clonotypes between healthy human individuals. Sequenced by immunoSEQ multiplex PCR; TCRdb stores in-frame clones only, minus some. The sample carries about 460,000 clones, approximately 71% recorded once. Sequencing input: PBMCs. Receptors originate from a woman aged 35 to 49 in good health. Some clones in this sample may be carry-over from other donors' samples.

The chain recombines TRBV6-1 with TRBJ2-7; 8 bases are a match to TRBD1. There are 14 residues in the CDR3. CDR1 MNHNS and CDR2 SASEGT come from the germline V gene. V dropped 4 bases and J dropped 0; count of bases not matched to a gene: 2. The CDR3 bases are TGTGCCAGCAGTGGGGACAGGAGCTCCTACGAGCAGTACTTC. The encoded protein is CASSGDRSSYEQYF.

The chain recombines TRBV29-1 with TRBJ1-2; TRBD1 matches at 10 bases. CDR3 length: 15 residues. The germline V gene has CDR1 SQVTM and CDR2 ANQGSEA. The J segment lost 3 bases and the V segment lost 7 bases, leaving 11 bases of the junction unmatched. CDR3 nucleotides: TGCAGCGCTCTGCGTGGACAGGGGGGTGACTATGGCTACACCTTC. Its translation is CSALRGQGGDYGYTF.

The DNA for the CDR3 is TGTGCCAGCAGCGCCGGGGGCCCCGGGGAGCTGTTTTTT. It is translated as CASSAGGPGELFF. This sequence joins TRBV5-4 and TRBJ2-2; TRBD1 or TRBD2 may be the D gene (6 bases each). The CDR3 loop spans 13 amino acids. Trimming shortened V by 4 bases and J by 6 bases, and 10 bases separated the two germline ends. Germline-derived CDR1 and CDR2 are SGHNT and YYREEE (reference sequence).

This clone has a count of ten or more. The chain couples TRBV30 to TRBJ1-2; no definite D call. This CDR3 has 13 residues. V was cut by 1 base and J by 6 bases, with 12 bases left in between. The germline V gene encodes CDR1 GTSNPN and CDR2 SVGIG (reference sequence). The chain's CDR3 is CAWSGSTYHGYTF. CDR3 sequence (DNA): TGTGCCTGGAGTGGATCGACTTACCATGGCTACACCTTC. Drawing the rest from reference TRBV30 and TRBJ1-2, the complete variable domain is SQTIHQWPATLVQPVGSPLSLECTVEGTSNPNLYWYRQAAGRGLQLLFYSVGIGQISSEVPQNLSASRPQDRQFILSSKKLLLSDSGFYLCAWSGSTYHGYTFGSGTRLTVV.

The CDR3 nucleotides read TGTGCCAGTAGTAAGTCCCAGGTTACCTATGGCTACACCTTC. Translating it yields CASSKSQVTYGYTF. The V call is TRBV19, the J call TRBJ1-2; D not certain. V dropped 4 bases and J dropped 4 bases, with 13 bases sitting between them. Per the germline V gene, CDR1 is LNHDA and CDR2 is SQIVND (reference sequence). This CDR3 region has 14 residues.

V gene TRBV5-1 combines with J gene TRBJ1-5, with a tentative D call TRBD1 (5 bases). Germline CDR1 reads SGHRS; CDR2 reads YFSETQ. Trimming left V 4 bases short and J 3 bases short, with 17 bases between. CDR3 length: 16 residues. The DNA for the CDR3 is TGCGCCAGCAGCCCCTCGGGGGGAGGGGACAATCAGCCCCAGCATTTT. Its protein product is CASSPSGGGDNQPQHF. The whole variable domain, filled in from reference TRBV5-1 and TRBJ1-5, reads KAGVTQTPRYLIKTRGQQVTLSCSPISGHRSVSWYQQTPGQGLQFLFEYFSETQRNKGNFPGRFSGRQFSNSRSEMNVSTLELGDSALYLCASSPSGGGDNQPQHFGDGTRLSIL.

Ten or more counts support this clone. The identical CDR3 is also encoded by other nucleotide sequences in the sample. The V call is TRBV4-1, the J call TRBJ2-7, with TRBD1 matching 9 bases. V shed 5 bases and J 5 bases; nucleotides not matched to a gene: 4. This CDR3 comprises 13 residues. Germline V gene sequence: CDR1 MGHRA, CDR2 YSYEKL. DNA for the CDR3: TGCGCCAGCAGCGCACAGGGGGCCCACGAGCAGTACTTC. Amino acids: CASSAQGAHEQYF.

CDR3: CASSDTSGSHTQYF. The CDR3 DNA is TGTGCCAGCAGTGACACTAGCGGGAGCCATACGCAGTATTTT. The chain uses TRBV2 and TRBJ2-3; 11 bases fit TRBD2. This CDR3 region has 14 residues. Looked up from germline, CDR1 is SNHLY and CDR2 is FYNNEI. V lost 3 bases and J lost 7; bases outside the gene matches: 3.

The gene calls are TRBV27 and TRBJ1-5; TRBD1 aligns across 7 bases. The V and J ends lost 4 bases and 4 bases, in that order; junction bases with no gene match: 4. The CDR3 runs to 14 residues. CDR1 MNHEY and CDR2 SMNVEV come from the germline V gene (reference sequence). The CDR3 DNA reads TGTGCCAGCAGTTCACTACAGGGGAATCAGCCCCAGCATTTT. This codes for CASSSLQGNQPQHF.

Points on this clone: This sequence is one base from a far larger clone and is likely a read error. The V gene is TRBV30, the J gene TRBJ2-7; D may match TRBD1 or TRBD2 (5 bases each). From germline, CDR1 is GTSNPN and CDR2 SVGIG (reference sequence). V dropped 8 bases and J dropped 4 bases, with 18 bases sitting between them. The CDR3 is 13 amino acids. The CDR3 sequence is CARNTGTPYEQYF. Written as DNA, the CDR3 is TGTGCCCGGAACACGGGGACGCCTTACGAGCAGTACTTC.

The chain combines TRBV15 with TRBJ1-1, with a weak D call TRBD1 (5 bases). Trimming stripped 8 bases from V and 7 bases from J, with 17 bases between. Germline CDR1 is LNHNV and CDR2 is YYDKDF (reference sequence). The CDR3 consists of 13 residues. CDR3: CATRFGGEGEAFF. As DNA, the CDR3 is TGTGCCACCCGCTTTGGGGGGGAGGGTGAAGCTTTCTTT.

The V call is TRBV30, the J call TRBJ2-7, with 8 bases matching TRBD2. The CDR3 contains 14 residues. Germline V lookup: CDR1 GTSNPN, CDR2 SVGIG (reference sequence). CDR3: CASTSPGRAYEQYF. CDR3 nucleotide sequence: TGTGCTTCCACCAGCCCCGGGAGGGCCTACGAGCAGTACTTC. The complete variable domain, with remaining parts taken from reference TRBV30 and TRBJ2-7, reads SQTIHQWPATLVQPVGSPLSLECTVEGTSNPNLYWYRQAAGRGLQLLFYSVGIGQISSEVPQNLSASRPQDRQFILSSKKLLLSDSGFYLCASTSPGRAYEQYFGPGTRLTVT.

The rearrangement uses TRBV2 and TRBJ2-1, with 11 bases aligning to TRBD2. The V and J ends lost 3 bases and 15 bases, in that order; junction bases with no gene match: 7. The germline gives CDR1 SNHLY, CDR2 FYNNEI. The CDR3 totals 13 residues. In DNA, the CDR3 is TGTGCCAGCAGTGAGGTACTAGCGGGAGACCTGTTCTTC. Amino acid sequence: CASSEVLAGDLFF. The full variable domain, with the rest looked up from reference TRBV2 and TRBJ2-1, is EPEVTQTPSHQVTQMGQEVILRCVPISNHLYFYWYRQILGQKVEFLVSFYNNEISEKSEIFDDQFSVERPDGSNFTLKIRSTKLEDSAMYFCASSEVLAGDLFFGPGTRLTVL.

Only one count was recorded for this clone. The junction shows a germline mismatch at one end, possibly a read error. V is TRBV6-4 and J is TRBJ2-3, with D tentatively TRBD1 or TRBD2 (7 bases each). Germline CDR1 MRHNA, CDR2 SNTAGT. The CDR3 covers 16 residues. CDR3 region: CASSGRGATGPDTQYF. CDR3 in DNA: TGTGCCAGCAGTGGACGGGGGGCGACAGGGCCCGATACGCAGTATTTC.

The chain is built from TRBV4-2 and TRBJ2-2; D may correspond to TRBD1 or TRBD2 (6 bases each). The CDR3 runs 16 residues. Germline CDR1 is LGHNA and CDR2 is YNFKEQ. The ends were cut back, 1 base at V and 3 bases at J, with 12 bases in the middle. The CDR3 here is CASSQAEGGHTGELFF. The CDR3 DNA reads as TGTGCCAGCAGCCAAGCCGAGGGGGGACACACCGGGGAGCTGTTTTTT.

The V gene is TRBV10-3, the J gene TRBJ2-1; D not certain. Trimming cost V 3 bases and J 9 bases, with 6 bases left between them. The CDR3 covers 11 residues. From germline, CDR1 is ENHRY and CDR2 SYGVKD. CDR3 nucleotides: TGTGCCATCAGTGAATCTGGTGAGCAGTTCTTC. Protein: CAISESGEQFF.

V usage is TRBV29-1 and J usage is TRBJ2-3, with TRBD2 matching 10 bases. V was pared by 5 bases and J by 4 bases, with 9 bases of the junction left unmatched. CDR3 length equals 15 residues. CDR1 and CDR2 from the germline V gene are SQVTM and ANQGSEA. The CDR3 DNA reads TGCAGCGTTTTAGGAACTCTAGCGGGAGCAGATACGCAGTATTTT. Translation gives CSVLGTLAGADTQYF.

In DNA, the CDR3 is TGTGCCAGCAGCTACGGGGGTGAGCAGTACTTC. It is translated as CASSYGGEQYF. The chain is built from TRBV7-9 and TRBJ2-7; tentatively, D is TRBD2 (6 bases). The germline CDR1 and CDR2 sequences are SEHNR and FQNEAQ (reference sequence). This CDR3 has 11 amino acids. Deletions cut 4 bases from V and 7 bases from J, with 8 bases between.

V is TRBV11-2 and J is TRBJ2-1; 9 bases fit TRBD1. Germline loops: CDR1 SGHAT, CDR2 FQNNGV. J gave up 1 base and V 5 bases, and 3 bases lay outside the gene matches. The length of the CDR3 is 15 residues. CDR3 in DNA: TGTGCCAGCAGCCCGGGACAGGGTTCCTACAATGAGCAGTTCTTC. This codes for CASSPGQGSYNEQFF.